This TCR beta chain was recovered during a study of cytomegalovirus exposure and HLA in healthy donors. The CDR3 covers 12 residues. V gave up 9 bases and J gave up 6 bases; unmatched junction bases: 2. CDR1 and CDR2 (germline): SGHTA, FQGTGA. With regard to this clone: Its antigen is not known.

General study points: No immune exposure information besides CMV serostatus was available. Exclusion applied to some V segments, including TRBV6-2 and TRBV6-3, as they were indistinguishable. HLA alleles showed associations with about 15,000 TCR beta sequences in a later analysis, at a 0.05 false discovery rate. Fewer N-insertions (relative to the approximately 700-donor mean) were reportedly seen in an Asian-associated ancestry cluster in a later analysis.

PCR employed 60 Vbeta and 13 Jbeta primers. Assay used: immunoSEQ multiplex PCR; TCRdb lists only in-frame clones, some missing. The top ten clones hold 1.1% to 1.5% of a sample with fewer than 200,000 clones, around two thirds of them seen once. This sequence was found in a man over 45 in good health and CMV-seronegative. Specimen: PBMCs. The rearrangement links TRBV7-3 to TRBJ2-2; 9 nucleotides align to TRBD1. The DNA for the CDR3 is TGTGCCAGGGGGACAGGGCCCGGGGAGCTGTTTTTT. It translates to CARGTGPGELFF.